This is a list of T cell receptor beta chains from one sample in a study of blood T cell repertoires in COVID-19. Clones were read by immunoSEQ multiplex PCR, and TCRdb kept only the in-frame ones, dropping some. The sample comprises roughly 120,000 clones, approximately 80% of which are singletons, and more than 1.5% rests with the top ten. Sequenced sample: peripheral blood. These receptors originate from a man between 70 and 80 years old with acute or convalescent COVID-19. Both conserved end residues are trimmed from each CDR3. The D gene is left open where the match is weak.

j_call	d_call	v_call	cdr3_aa
TRBJ2-7	TRBD1	TRBV9	ASSVAGTGYEQY
TRBJ1-2	TRBD1	TRBV6-1	ASSESAGGGYGYT
TRBJ2-7	TRBD2	TRBV24-1	ATSDGGLVDYEQY
TRBJ1-1	-	TRBV15	ATSRSRGGLGTEAF
TRBJ1-3	-	TRBV5-6	ASSLTVGSSGNTIY
TRBJ2-7	-	TRBV7-7	ASSPPYYEQY
TRBJ1-4	TRBD1	TRBV9	ASSPGQGGTEKLF
TRBJ2-7	-	TRBV30	AWRPPNRNHYEQY
TRBJ1-4	-	TRBV7-9	ASGVGHNEKLF
TRBJ2-6	-	TRBV5-4	ASSLGGAAGANVLT